This T cell receptor beta chain was profiled in a study of T cell changes during pregnancy in multiple sclerosis. Sequencing was performed with immunoSEQ multiplex PCR; in TCRdb, only in-frame clones are kept and a portion is missing. The repertoire includes 50,000 to 65,000 clones, roughly 90% of them detected once, and 1.7% sits in the top ten. The sequence was obtained from a female donor with multiple sclerosis, enrolled in a pregnancy study. The material sequenced was peripheral blood, taken in the first trimester of pregnancy.

The chain's CDR3 is CASSADRANQPQHF. The CDR3 DNA is TGTGCCAGCAGCGCCGACAGGGCCAATCAGCCCCAGCATTTT. The chain has TRBV9 and TRBJ1-5; 7 nucleotides line up with TRBD1. Germline V gene sequence: CDR1 SGDLS, CDR2 YYNGEE. The CDR3 is 14 residues long. V was pared by 3 bases and J by 3 bases, with 3 bases of the junction left unmatched.